The 5 T cell receptor beta chains reported below all come from one sample, sequenced in a study of response to subunit inactivated influenza vaccine. From the RT-PCR reads, TCRdb called clonotypes with MiXCR, one entry per CDR3 protein. The profile shows 500,000 to 550,000 distinct CDR3 sequences, less than 8% of them singletons. The source was PBMCs from blood, collected 23 months after vaccination. The source is a man between 50 and 69 years old who received an inactivated influenza vaccine.

J is TRBJ2-6 and V is TRBV10-3; D is unresolved. This CDR3 has 14 residues. Trimming removed 6 bases at V and 1 base at J, with 7 bases between. Germline assignment: CDR1 ENHRY and CDR2 SYGVKD. DNA for the CDR3: TGTGCCATCAGCGACACGTCTGGGGCCAACGTCCTGACTTTC. Encoded protein: CAISDTSGANVLTF.

There are a few counts of this clonotype. The V call is TRBV11-2, the J call TRBJ2-3; 10 bases match TRBD2. Germline V gene sequence: CDR1 SGHAT, CDR2 FQNNGV. The CDR3 length is 18 residues. With 0 bases clipped from V and 9 bases from J, the junction kept 15 bases outside the gene matches. CDR3 residues: CASSLDRYMSSGGRTQYF. CDR3 in DNA: TGTGCCAGCAGCTTAGATAGATATATGTCTAGCGGGGGACGGACGCAGTATTTT.

The chain has TRBV5-1 and TRBJ1-1; weak D call: TRBD1 (6 bases). Trimming pared 9 bases from V and 1 base from J, leaving 16 bases between. The V gene's germline CDR1 is SGHRS and CDR2 YFSETQ. The CDR3 sequence is 14 residues long. CDR3 protein: CATRREQGNTEAFF. CDR3 DNA sequence: TGCGCCACGCGACGGGAACAGGGGAACACTGAAGCTTTCTTT.

This clonotype was seen a handful of times. This sequence joins TRBV12-3 or TRBV12-4 and TRBJ2-5, with a weak D call TRBD2 (5 bases). The CDR3 sequence is 12 residues long. The V end lost 8 bases, the J end lost 1 base, and 8 bases lay between the germline ends. In DNA form, the CDR3 reads TGTGCCAGCCGGGGTGTCCAAGAGACCCAGTACTTC. Its translation: CASRGVQETQYF.

As to this clonotype: Being one base from a much bigger clone, this may be a read error. The chain carries TRBV5-1 and TRBJ2-1; the match to TRBD1 covers 9 bases. Germline-derived CDR1 and CDR2 are SGHRS and YFSETQ. The CDR3 sequence is 14 residues long. CDR3 in amino acids: CAGSLDRGNNEQFF. The CDR3 DNA reads as TGCGCCGGCAGCCTCGACAGGGGGAACAATGAGCAGTTCTTC.